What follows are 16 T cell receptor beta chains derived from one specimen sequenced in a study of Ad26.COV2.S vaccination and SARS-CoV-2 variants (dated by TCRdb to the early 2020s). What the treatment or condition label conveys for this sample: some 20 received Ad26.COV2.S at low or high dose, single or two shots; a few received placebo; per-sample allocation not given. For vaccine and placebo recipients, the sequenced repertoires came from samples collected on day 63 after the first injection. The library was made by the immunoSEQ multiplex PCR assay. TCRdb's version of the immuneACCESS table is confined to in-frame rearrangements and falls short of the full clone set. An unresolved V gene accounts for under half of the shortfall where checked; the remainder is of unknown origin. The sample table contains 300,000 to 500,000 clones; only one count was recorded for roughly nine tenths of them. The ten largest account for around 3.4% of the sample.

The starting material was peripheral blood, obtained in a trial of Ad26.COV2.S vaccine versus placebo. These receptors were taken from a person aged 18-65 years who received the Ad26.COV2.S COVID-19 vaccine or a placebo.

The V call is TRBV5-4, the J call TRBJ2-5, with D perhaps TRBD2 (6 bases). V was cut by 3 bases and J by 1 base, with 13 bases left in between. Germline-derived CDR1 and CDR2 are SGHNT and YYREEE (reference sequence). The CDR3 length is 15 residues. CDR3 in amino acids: CASSYETGLQETQYF. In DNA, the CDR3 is TGTGCCAGCAGCTATGAAACGGGACTCCAAGAGACCCAGTACTTC.

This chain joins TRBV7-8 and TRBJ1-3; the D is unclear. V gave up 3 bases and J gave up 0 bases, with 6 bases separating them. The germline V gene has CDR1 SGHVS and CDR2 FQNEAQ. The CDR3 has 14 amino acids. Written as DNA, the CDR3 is TGTGCCAGCAGCTTGTCCGTCTCTGGAAACACCATATATTTT. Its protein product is CASSLSVSGNTIYF.

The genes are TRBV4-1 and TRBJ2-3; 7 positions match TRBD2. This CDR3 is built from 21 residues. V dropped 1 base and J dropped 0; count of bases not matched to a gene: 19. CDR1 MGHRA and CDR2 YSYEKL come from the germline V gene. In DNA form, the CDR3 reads TGCGCCAGCAGCCAAGTTTTCTTTATTTTGCCCCGACTAGCTAGCACAGATACGCAGTATTTT. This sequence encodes CASSQVFFILPRLASTDTQYF.

The DNA of the CDR3 is TGCAGCGCTGGGACAGGGAAGGTCGGGGAGCTGTTTTTT. This encodes CSAGTGKVGELFF. The rearrangement uses TRBV29-1 and TRBJ2-2; 9 positions agree with TRBD1. The CDR3 is 13 residues long. V was clipped by 7 bases and J by 7 bases; unmatched bases: 7. Germline V lookup: CDR1 SQVTM, CDR2 ANQGSEA.

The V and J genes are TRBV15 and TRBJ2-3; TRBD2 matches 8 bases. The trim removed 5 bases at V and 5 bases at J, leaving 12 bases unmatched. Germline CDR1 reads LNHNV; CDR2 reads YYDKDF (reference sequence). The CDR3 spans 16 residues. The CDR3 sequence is CATSERWGLEKDTQYF. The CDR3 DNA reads TGTGCCACCAGCGAGAGATGGGGACTAGAAAAAGATACGCAGTATTTT.

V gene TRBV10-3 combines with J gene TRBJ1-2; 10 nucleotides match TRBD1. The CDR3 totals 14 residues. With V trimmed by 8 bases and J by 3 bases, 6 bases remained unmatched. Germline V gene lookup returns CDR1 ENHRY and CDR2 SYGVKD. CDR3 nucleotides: TGTGCCATCGGGGGACAGGGGAGGGACTATGGCTACACCTTC. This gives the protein CAIGGQGRDYGYTF.

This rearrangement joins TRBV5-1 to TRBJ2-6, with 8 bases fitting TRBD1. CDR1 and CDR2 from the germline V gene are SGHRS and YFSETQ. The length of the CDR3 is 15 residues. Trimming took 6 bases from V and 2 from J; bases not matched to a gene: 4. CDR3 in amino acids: CASTSGGTGANVLTF. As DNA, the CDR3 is TGCGCCAGCACCTCAGGGGGCACTGGGGCCAACGTCCTGACTTTC.

The CDR3 here is CASSLDVGYGYTF. For the CDR3, the DNA is TGCGCCAGCAGCTTGGATGTTGGGTATGGCTACACCTTC. This rearrangement joins TRBV5-1 to TRBJ1-2; D gene uncertain. The CDR3 is 13 amino acids. V was clipped by 0 bases and J by 5 bases, with 8 bases between them. The germline V gene has CDR1 SGHRS and CDR2 YFSETQ.

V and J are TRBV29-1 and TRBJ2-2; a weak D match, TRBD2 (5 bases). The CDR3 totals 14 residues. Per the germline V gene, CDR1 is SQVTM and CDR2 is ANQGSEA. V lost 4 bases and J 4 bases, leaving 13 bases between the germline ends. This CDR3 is CSVVGLGSTGELFF. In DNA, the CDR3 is TGCAGCGTTGTGGGTCTGGGGAGCACCGGGGAGCTGTTTTTT.

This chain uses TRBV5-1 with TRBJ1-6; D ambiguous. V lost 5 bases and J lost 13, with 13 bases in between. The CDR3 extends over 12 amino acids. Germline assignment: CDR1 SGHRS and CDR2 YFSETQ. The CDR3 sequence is CASRDDSGPLHF. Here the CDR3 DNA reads TGCGCCAGCAGGGATGACTCCGGCCCCCTCCACTTT.

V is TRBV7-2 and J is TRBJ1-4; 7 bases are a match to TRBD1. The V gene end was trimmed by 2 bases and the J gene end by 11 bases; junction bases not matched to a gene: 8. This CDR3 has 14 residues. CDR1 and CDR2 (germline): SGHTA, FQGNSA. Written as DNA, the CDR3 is TGTGCCAGCAGCTTATTAGGGGGCGCGGAGAAACTGTTTTTT. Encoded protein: CASSLLGGAEKLFF.

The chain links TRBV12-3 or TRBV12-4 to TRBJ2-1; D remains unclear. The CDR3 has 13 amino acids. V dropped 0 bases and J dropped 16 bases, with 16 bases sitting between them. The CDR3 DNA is TGTGCCAGCAGTTTAGCTGAGTGGGCCGTGCCATTCTTC. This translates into CASSLAEWAVPFF.

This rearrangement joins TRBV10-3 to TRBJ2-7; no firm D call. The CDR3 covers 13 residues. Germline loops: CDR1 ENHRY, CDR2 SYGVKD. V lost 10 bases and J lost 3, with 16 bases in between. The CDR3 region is CASSRALGYEQYF. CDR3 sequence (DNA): TGTGCCAGCTCACGGGCCCTTGGCTACGAGCAGTACTTC.

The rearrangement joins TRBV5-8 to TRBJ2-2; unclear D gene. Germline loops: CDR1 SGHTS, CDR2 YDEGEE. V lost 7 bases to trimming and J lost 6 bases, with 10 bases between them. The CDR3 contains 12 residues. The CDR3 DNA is TGTGCCAGCTCCACCGGTCCCGGGGAGCTGTTTTTT. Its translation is CASSTGPGELFF.

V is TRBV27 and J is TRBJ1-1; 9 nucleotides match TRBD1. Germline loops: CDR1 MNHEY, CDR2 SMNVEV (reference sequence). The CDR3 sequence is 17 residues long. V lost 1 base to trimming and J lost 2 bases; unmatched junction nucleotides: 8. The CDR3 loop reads CASSLFPGTGPNTEAFF. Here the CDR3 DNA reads TGTGCCAGCAGTTTATTCCCCGGGACAGGGCCAAACACTGAAGCTTTCTTT.

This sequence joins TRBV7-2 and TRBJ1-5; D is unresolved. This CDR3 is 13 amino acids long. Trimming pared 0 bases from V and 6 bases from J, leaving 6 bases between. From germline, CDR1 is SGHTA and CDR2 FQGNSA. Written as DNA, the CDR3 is TGTGCCAGCAGCTTAGCCCGACTTCAGCCCCAGCATTTT. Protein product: CASSLARLQPQHF.